Listed here are 22 T cell receptor beta chains from one sample, sequenced in a study of blood T cells in healthy people across ages. The use of a sample-barcoded 5' primer and a J-beta primer mix characterized a second PCR of roughly 6 to 11 cycles. TCRdb reprocessed the 5' RACE reads with MiXCR, giving one entry per CDR3 protein. The sample contains some 1.4 million distinct CDR3 sequences, approximately 38% of which appear only once. Sequences were obtained from blood. The receptors stem from a woman aged 18-30 years in good health.

This clonotype was counted at least ten times. The V and J genes are TRBV29-1 and TRBJ2-3, with D hard to call. This CDR3 spans 12 amino acids. Germline V lookup: CDR1 SQVTM, CDR2 ANQGSEA. Trimming took off 6 bases at V and 0 bases at J, with 7 bases between the two ends. The CDR3 spells CSVEPSTDTQYF. The CDR3 DNA is TGCAGCGTCGAACCCAGCACAGATACGCAGTATTTT.

A remark on this clonotype: One end of the junction is discordant with germline, which a read error may explain. The rearrangement uses TRBV3-1 and TRBJ2-3; 9 nucleotides align to TRBD2. The germline V gene has CDR1 LGHDT and CDR2 YNNKEL (reference sequence). This CDR3 contains 15 residues. The DNA for the CDR3 is TGTGCCAGAAGCCAAGTCGGGACTAGCTTTGATACGCAGTATTTT. Its protein product is CARSQVGTSFDTQYF.

The rearrangement uses TRBV7-9 and TRBJ2-3; 8 bases fit TRBD2. Germline V gene lookup returns CDR1 SEHNR and CDR2 FQNEAQ (reference sequence). The length of the CDR3 is 16 residues. J gave up 4 bases and V 1 base, and 7 bases lay outside the gene matches. CDR3 sequence (DNA): TGTGCCAGCAGCTTAGGGCGGGGGGACCGTGCAGATACGCAGTATTTT. Residues: CASSLGRGDRADTQYF. The complete variable domain, with remaining parts taken from reference TRBV7-9 and TRBJ2-3, reads DTGVSQNPRHKITKRGQNVTFRCDPISEHNRLYWYRQTLGQGPEFLTYFQNEAQLEKSRLLSDRFSAERPKGSFSTLEIQRTEQGDSAMYLCASSLGRGDRADTQYFGPGTRLTVL.

This clonotype was counted between two and nine times. CDR3 sequence: CATSRVGRWGGGNEQFF. For the CDR3, the DNA is TGTGCCACCAGCAGAGTTGGACGTTGGGGGGGAGGGAATGAGCAGTTCTTC. This rearrangement joins TRBV15 to TRBJ2-1, with 7 bases matching TRBD2. The CDR3 loop spans 17 amino acids. V was clipped by 1 base and J by 7 bases; unmatched bases: 13. Germline assignment: CDR1 LNHNV and CDR2 YYDKDF (reference sequence).

The genes are TRBV7-9 and TRBJ2-7; TRBD2 matches at 12 bases. Trimming removed 5 bases from V and 4 bases from J; junction bases left unmatched: 12. This CDR3 is 17 amino acids long. Per germline, CDR1 SEHNR and CDR2 FQNEAQ (reference sequence). As DNA, the CDR3 is TGTGCCAGCAGCCGAGAGAGGACTAGCGGGATCGGATACGAGCAGTACTTC. Translated, it gives CASSRERTSGIGYEQYF.

The chain couples TRBV20-1 to TRBJ2-1; 12 bases map to TRBD2. CDR1 DFQATT and CDR2 SNEGSKA come from the germline V gene (reference sequence). CDR3 length: 14 amino acids. The junction had 6 bases not matched to a gene; V was cut back by 6 bases and J by 6 bases. The DNA of the CDR3 is TGCAGTGCGCCACTAGCGGGAGGTCTCAATGAGCAGTTCTTC. It translates to CSAPLAGGLNEQFF.

This clonotype appeared many times. The V gene is TRBV4-2, the J gene TRBJ2-1; TRBD2 matches at 14 bases. V shed 4 bases, J shed 6 bases, and the junction held 5 bases outside the gene matches. The germline V gene encodes CDR1 LGHNA and CDR2 YNFKEQ. The CDR3 covers 16 residues. The CDR3 bases are TGTGCCAGCAGCCCCACCGGGACTAGCGGGAGCAATGAGCAGTTCTTC. This translates into CASSPTGTSGSNEQFF.

The J gene is TRBJ2-1, the V gene TRBV29-1; TRBD2 matches 10 bases. The V segment lost 8 bases and the J segment 0 bases; nucleotides outside the gene matches: 1. This CDR3 comprises 13 residues. Germline V lookup: CDR1 SQVTM, CDR2 ANQGSEA. The chain's CDR3 is CSSSGSSYNEQFF. CDR3 nucleotide sequence: TGCAGCTCTAGCGGGAGCTCCTACAATGAGCAGTTCTTC.

The V gene is TRBV29-1, the J gene TRBJ1-2, with D perhaps TRBD1 (6 bases). This CDR3 is 13 amino acids long. Germline V gives CDR1 SQVTM, CDR2 ANQGSEA. Trimming shortened V by 5 bases and J by 4 bases, and 14 bases separated the two germline ends. The CDR3 region is CSVISTGTYGYTF. The CDR3 nucleotides are TGCAGCGTTATCAGTACAGGGACCTATGGCTACACCTTC.

V is TRBV10-2 and J is TRBJ2-1; D unresolved. Looked up from germline, CDR1 is WSHSY and CDR2 is SAAADI. The CDR3 has 13 amino acids. The V gene lost 0 bases and the J gene lost 8 bases, with 8 bases spanning the gap. CDR3: CASSESMSHEQFF. CDR3 coding DNA: TGCGCCAGCAGTGAGTCGATGTCCCATGAGCAGTTCTTC.

The chain recombines TRBV7-9 with TRBJ1-2, with TRBD1 matching over 7 bases. The V and J ends lost 2 bases and 12 bases, in that order; junction bases with no gene match: 6. The length of the CDR3 is 12 residues. Germline CDR1 SEHNR, CDR2 FQNEAQ (reference sequence). The DNA for the CDR3 is TGTGCCAGCAGCTTAAGGGGGCAGGCAAACACCTTC. This translates into CASSLRGQANTF. Supplemented by reference TRBV7-9 and TRBJ1-2, the full variable domain reads DTGVSQNPRHKITKRGQNVTFRCDPISEHNRLYWYRQTLGQGPEFLTYFQNEAQLEKSRLLSDRFSAERPKGSFSTLEIQRTEQGDSAMYLCASSLRGQANTFGSGTRLTVV.

With respect to this clonotype: An end of the junction does not agree with germline; a read error may underlie this. Written as DNA, the CDR3 is TGTGCCAGTACCACCGGGACAGGGTTATATGACTACACCTTC. Its translation: CASTTGTGLYDYTF. The rearrangement joins TRBV7-9 to TRBJ1-2; 9 bases fit TRBD1. CDR1 and CDR2 (germline): SEHNR, FQNEAQ (reference sequence). The CDR3 extends over 14 amino acids.

This clonotype was detected only a few times. The chain joins TRBV2 to TRBJ1-4; D not resolved. V was cut by 2 bases and J by 0 bases, with 13 bases left in between. The CDR3 consists of 17 residues. The germline gives CDR1 SNHLY, CDR2 FYNNEI. The CDR3 protein is CASSELRIEATNEKLFF. CDR3 in DNA: TGTGCCAGCAGTGAATTGAGGATTGAAGCAACTAATGAAAAACTGTTTTTT. The full variable domain, its missing parts supplied by reference TRBV2 and TRBJ1-4, is EPEVTQTPSHQVTQMGQEVILRCVPISNHLYFYWYRQILGQKVEFLVSFYNNEISEKSEIFDDQFSVERPDGSNFTLKIRSTKLEDSAMYFCASSELRIEATNEKLFFGSGTQLSVL.

Only one count was recorded for this clonotype. The chain employs TRBV18 and TRBJ2-1; possibly TRBD1 or TRBD2 for D (5 bases each). This CDR3 is 16 amino acids long. Germline V gene lookup returns CDR1 KGHSH and CDR2 LQKENI. V was cut by 3 bases and J by 5 bases, with 17 bases left in between. The CDR3, as DNA: TGTGCCAGCTCACCGCGCCAGAGGGGTCAAAACAATGAGCAGTTCTTC. Residues: CASSPRQRGQNNEQFF.

The chain combines TRBV3-1 with TRBJ1-5; D remains unclear. CDR3 length equals 15 residues. Germline CDR1 and CDR2: LGHDT and YNNKEL (reference sequence). V lost 2 bases and J lost 2, with 10 bases in between. The CDR3: CASSQTTVGNQPQHF. The DNA for the CDR3 is TGTGCCAGCAGCCAAACAACAGTTGGCAATCAGCCCCAGCATTTT.

This chain links TRBV4-1 with TRBJ2-4; maybe TRBD1 (5 bases). Looked up from germline, CDR1 is MGHRA and CDR2 is YSYEKL. V lost 1 base and J 4 bases, leaving 11 bases between the germline ends. The CDR3 length is 15 residues. CDR3 sequence (DNA): TGCGCCAGCAGCCAAGGGGGCGCCAGTAAAAACATTCAGTACTTC. It codes for CASSQGGASKNIQYF.

This clonotype was seen once. The chain joins TRBV28 to TRBJ2-1, with 9 bases matching TRBD2. This CDR3 spans 16 amino acids. Losses at the gene ends were 3 bases for V and 3 bases for J; bases not matched to a gene: 6. Germline CDR1 MDHEN, CDR2 SYDVKM. DNA for the CDR3: TGTGCCAGCAGTTTGCGGGGGGGAAACTTCTACAATGAGCAGTTCTTC. Translating gives CASSLRGGNFYNEQFF. Full variable domain (outside the CDR3, taken from reference TRBV28 and TRBJ2-1): DVKVTQSSRYLVKRTGEKVFLECVQDMDHENMFWYRQDPGLGLRLIYFSYDVKMKEKGDIPEGYSVSREKKERFSLILESASTNQTSMYLCASSLRGGNFYNEQFFGPGTRLTVL.

This clonotype has just a few counts. The chain combines TRBV6-5 with TRBJ2-3; the D gene is possibly TRBD2 (5 bases). V lost 6 bases and J lost 11, with 15 bases in between. CDR3 length: 12 residues. Germline V gene lookup returns CDR1 MNHEY and CDR2 SVGAGI. As DNA, the CDR3 is TGTGCCAGCAGCCCCAATATTGGGAGGCAGTATTTT. This codes for CASSPNIGRQYF.

This clonotype was counted between two and nine times. The chain links TRBV5-6 to TRBJ2-6; D uncertain. The CDR3 sequence is 16 residues long. Germline V gene lookup returns CDR1 SGHDT and CDR2 YYEEEE. V was shortened by 1 base and J by 0 bases, with 8 bases between the two germline ends. CDR3 sequence reads: CASSLIGVSGANVLTF. The CDR3 coding sequence is TGTGCCAGCAGCTTGATAGGCGTCTCTGGGGCCAACGTCCTGACTTTC.

This clonotype has a count of ten or more. J is TRBJ1-2 and V is TRBV6-6, with 12 bases that match TRBD1. This CDR3 is built from 16 residues. Germline CDR1 is MNHNY and CDR2 is SVGAGI (reference sequence). After removal of 5 bases from V and 6 bases from J, the junction contained 10 bases not matched to a gene. The CDR3 DNA follows: TGTGCCAGCAGTAAGACCGGGACAGGGGGCGCAGATGGCTACACCTTC. Protein: CASSKTGTGGADGYTF.

CDR3 residues: CASSSPRAYEQYF. In nucleotides, the CDR3 is TGTGCCAGCAGCTCCCCCCGGGCCTACGAGCAGTACTTC. The chain is built from TRBV11-2 and TRBJ2-7, with no clear D. The CDR3 sequence is 13 residues long. Trimming stripped 4 bases from V and 2 bases from J, with 9 bases between. Germline values: CDR1 SGHAT, CDR2 FQNNGV.

The rearrangement uses TRBV5-5 and TRBJ2-3, with D maybe TRBD1 (5 bases). CDR3 length equals 13 residues. CDR1 and CDR2 from the germline V gene are SGHKS and YYEKEE (reference sequence). V was pared by 2 bases and J by 5 bases, with 9 bases between. The CDR3 spells CASSFVGQDTQYF. CDR3 in DNA: TGTGCCAGCAGCTTTGTGGGGCAAGATACGCAGTATTTT. The entire variable domain, with the rest obtained from reference TRBV5-5 and TRBJ2-3, is as follows: DAGVTQSPTHLIKTRGQQVTLRCSPISGHKSVSWYQQVLGQGPQFIFQYYEKEERGRGNFPDRFSARQFPNYSSELNVNALLLGDSALYLCASSFVGQDTQYFGPGTRLTVL.